This record concerns one TCR beta chain sequence. V was cut by 4 bases and J by 0 bases, with 11 bases left in between. The CDR3 consists of 15 residues. CDR1 is SGHNT and CDR2 is YYREEE in the germline V gene (reference sequence). This sample was included in a study of blood T cell repertoires in COVID-19. The wider study: COVID-19 samples collected from the United States, Italy and Spain covered acute and convalescent phases.

Assay used: immunoSEQ multiplex PCR; TCRdb lists only in-frame clones, some missing. The repertoire holds 120,000 to 150,000 clones, with approximately 80% as singletons. The V and J genes are TRBV5-4 and TRBJ2-4; D is unresolved. The sample consisted of peripheral blood. This TCR was recovered from a man aged 55-75 years with active or convalescent COVID-19. The CDR3 here is CASSPQVGAKNIQYF. CDR3 sequence (DNA): TGTGCCAGCAGCCCTCAGGTGGGAGCCAAAAACATTCAGTACTTC.